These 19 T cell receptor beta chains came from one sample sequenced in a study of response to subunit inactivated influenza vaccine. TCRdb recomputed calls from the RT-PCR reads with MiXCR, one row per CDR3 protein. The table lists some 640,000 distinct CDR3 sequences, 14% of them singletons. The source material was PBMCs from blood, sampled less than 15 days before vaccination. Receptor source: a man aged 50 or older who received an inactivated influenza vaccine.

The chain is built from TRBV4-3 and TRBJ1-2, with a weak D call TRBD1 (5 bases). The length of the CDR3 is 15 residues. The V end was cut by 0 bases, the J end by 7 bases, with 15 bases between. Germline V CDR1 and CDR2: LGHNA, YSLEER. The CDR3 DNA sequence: TGCGCCAGCAGCCAAGATGCAGGGTACGCGGGTGGCTACACCTTC. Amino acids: CASSQDAGYAGGYTF.

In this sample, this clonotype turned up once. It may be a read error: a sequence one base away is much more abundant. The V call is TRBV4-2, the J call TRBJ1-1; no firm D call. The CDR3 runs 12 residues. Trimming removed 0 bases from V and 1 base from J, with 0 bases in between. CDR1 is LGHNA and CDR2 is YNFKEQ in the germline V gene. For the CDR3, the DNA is TGTGCCAGCAGCCAAGAGAACACTGAAGCTTTCTTT. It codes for CASSQENTEAFF.

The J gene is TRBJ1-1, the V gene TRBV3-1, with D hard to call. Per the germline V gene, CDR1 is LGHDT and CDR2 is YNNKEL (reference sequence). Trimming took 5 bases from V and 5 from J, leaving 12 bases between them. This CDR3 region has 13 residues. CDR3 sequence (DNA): TGTGCCAGCAGCTGGCCGCTGGGAACTGAAGCTTTCTTT. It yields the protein CASSWPLGTEAFF. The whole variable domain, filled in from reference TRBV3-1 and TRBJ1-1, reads DTAVSQTPKYLVTQMGNDKSIKCEQNLGHDTMYWYKQDSKKFLKIMFSYNNKELIINETVPNRFSPKSPDKAHLNLHINSLELGDSAVYFCASSWPLGTEAFFGQGTRLTVV.

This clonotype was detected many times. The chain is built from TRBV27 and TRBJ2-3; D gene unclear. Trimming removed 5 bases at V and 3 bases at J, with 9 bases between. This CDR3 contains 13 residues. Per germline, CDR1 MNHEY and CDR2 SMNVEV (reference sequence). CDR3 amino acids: CASSPLSTDTQYF. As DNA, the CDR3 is TGTGCCAGCAGTCCCCTCTCTACAGATACGCAGTATTTT.

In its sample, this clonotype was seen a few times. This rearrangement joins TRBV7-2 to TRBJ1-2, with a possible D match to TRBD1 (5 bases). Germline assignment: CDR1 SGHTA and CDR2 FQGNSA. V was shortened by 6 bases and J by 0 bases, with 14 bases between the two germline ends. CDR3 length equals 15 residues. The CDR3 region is CASSLHTGANYGYTF. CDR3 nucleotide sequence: TGTGCCAGCAGTCTTCACACAGGAGCTAACTATGGCTACACCTTC.

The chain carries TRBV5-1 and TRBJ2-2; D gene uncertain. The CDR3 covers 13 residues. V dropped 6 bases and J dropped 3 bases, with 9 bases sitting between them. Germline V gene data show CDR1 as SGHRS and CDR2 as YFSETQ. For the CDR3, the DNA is TGCGCCAGCAAGGTCACCGACACCGGGGAGCTGTTTTTT. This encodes CASKVTDTGELFF. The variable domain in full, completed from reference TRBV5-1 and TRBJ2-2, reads KAGVTQTPRYLIKTRGQQVTLSCSPISGHRSVSWYQQTPGQGLQFLFEYFSETQRNKGNFPGRFSGRQFSNSRSEMNVSTLELGDSALYLCASKVTDTGELFFGEGSRLTVL.

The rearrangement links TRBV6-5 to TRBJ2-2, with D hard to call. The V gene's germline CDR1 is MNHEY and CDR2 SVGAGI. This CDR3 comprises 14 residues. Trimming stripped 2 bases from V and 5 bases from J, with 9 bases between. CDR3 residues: CASSYGQRTGELFF. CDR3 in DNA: TGTGCCAGCAGTTACGGGCAGAGAACCGGGGAGCTGTTTTTT.

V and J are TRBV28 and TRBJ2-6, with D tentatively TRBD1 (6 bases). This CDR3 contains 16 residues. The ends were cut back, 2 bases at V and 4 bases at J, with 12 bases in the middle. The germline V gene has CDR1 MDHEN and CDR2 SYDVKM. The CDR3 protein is CASSLPTGSGANVLTF. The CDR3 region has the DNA TGTGCCAGCAGTTTACCCACAGGGTCCGGGGCCAACGTCCTGACTTTC.

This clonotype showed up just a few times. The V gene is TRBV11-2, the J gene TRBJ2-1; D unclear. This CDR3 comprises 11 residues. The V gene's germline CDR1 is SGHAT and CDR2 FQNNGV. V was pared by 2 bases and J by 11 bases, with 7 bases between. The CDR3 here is CASSLSQKQFF. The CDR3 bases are TGTGCCAGCAGCTTAAGTCAGAAGCAGTTCTTC.

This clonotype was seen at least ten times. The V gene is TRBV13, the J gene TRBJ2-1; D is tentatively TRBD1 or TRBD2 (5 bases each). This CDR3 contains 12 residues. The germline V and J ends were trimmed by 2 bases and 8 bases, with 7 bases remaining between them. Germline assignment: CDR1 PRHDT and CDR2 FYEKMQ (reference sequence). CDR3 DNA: TGTGCCAGCAGCTTAAGGGGAGATGAGCAGTTCTTC. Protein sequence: CASSLRGDEQFF. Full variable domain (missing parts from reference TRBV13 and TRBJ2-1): AAGVIQSPRHLIKEKRETATLKCYPIPRHDTVYWYQQGPGQDPQFLISFYEKMQSDKGSIPDRFSAQQFSDYHSELNMSSLELGDSALYFCASSLRGDEQFFGPGTRLTVL.

This CDR3 reads CSATGTSNTEAFF. The DNA for the CDR3 is TGCAGTGCTACCGGGACTTCGAACACTGAAGCTTTCTTT. This rearrangement joins TRBV20-1 to TRBJ1-1, with D tentatively TRBD1 (5 bases). V was trimmed by 4 bases and J by 1 base, leaving 10 bases between them. This CDR3 contains 13 residues. Germline V CDR1 and CDR2: DFQATT, SNEGSKA (reference sequence).

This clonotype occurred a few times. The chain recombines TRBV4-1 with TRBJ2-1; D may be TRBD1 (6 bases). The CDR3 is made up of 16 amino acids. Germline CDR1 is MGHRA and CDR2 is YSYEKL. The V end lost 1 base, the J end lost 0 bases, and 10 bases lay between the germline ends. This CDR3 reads CASSQGRGNSYNEQFF. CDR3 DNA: TGCGCCAGCAGCCAAGGCAGGGGTAACTCCTACAATGAGCAGTTCTTC.

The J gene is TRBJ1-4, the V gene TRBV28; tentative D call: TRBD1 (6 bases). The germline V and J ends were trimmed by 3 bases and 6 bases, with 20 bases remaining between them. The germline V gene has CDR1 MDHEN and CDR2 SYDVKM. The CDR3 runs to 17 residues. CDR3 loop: CASSFSTGQGPHEKLFF. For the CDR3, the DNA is TGTGCCAGCAGTTTTTCGACAGGCCAAGGCCCTCATGAAAAACTGTTTTTT. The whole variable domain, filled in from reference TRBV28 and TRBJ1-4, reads DVKVTQSSRYLVKRTGEKVFLECVQDMDHENMFWYRQDPGLGLRLIYFSYDVKMKEKGDIPEGYSVSREKKERFSLILESASTNQTSMYLCASSFSTGQGPHEKLFFGSGTQLSVL.

This CDR3 is CSVEDQRESSYNEQFF. The CDR3 DNA sequence: TGCAGCGTTGAAGATCAACGGGAAAGCTCCTACAATGAGCAGTTCTTC. This chain links TRBV29-1 with TRBJ2-1; maybe TRBD2 (5 bases). V lost 0 bases and J 0 bases, leaving 12 bases between the germline ends. Germline CDR1 SQVTM, CDR2 ANQGSEA. This CDR3 is built from 16 residues.

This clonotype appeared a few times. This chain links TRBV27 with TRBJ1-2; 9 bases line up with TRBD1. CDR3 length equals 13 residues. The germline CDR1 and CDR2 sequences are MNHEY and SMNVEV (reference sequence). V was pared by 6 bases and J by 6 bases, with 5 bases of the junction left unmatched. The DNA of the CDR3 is TGTGCCAGCAGCCGCGGACAGGGGCATGGCTACACCTTC. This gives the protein CASSRGQGHGYTF.

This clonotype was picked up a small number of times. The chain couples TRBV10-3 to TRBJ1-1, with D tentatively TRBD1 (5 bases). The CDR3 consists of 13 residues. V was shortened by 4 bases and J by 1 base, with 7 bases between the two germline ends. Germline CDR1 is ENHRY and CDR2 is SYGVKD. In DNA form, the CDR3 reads TGTGCCATCAGTGGACAGACGAACACTGAAGCTTTCTTT. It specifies CAISGQTNTEAFF.

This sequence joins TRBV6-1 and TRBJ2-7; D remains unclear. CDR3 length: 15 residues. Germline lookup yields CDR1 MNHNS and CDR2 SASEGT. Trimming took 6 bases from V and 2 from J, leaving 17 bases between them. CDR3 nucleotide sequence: TGTGCCAGCAGGAAGGGATTCGAAGATGCCTACGAGCAGTACTTC. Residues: CASRKGFEDAYEQYF.

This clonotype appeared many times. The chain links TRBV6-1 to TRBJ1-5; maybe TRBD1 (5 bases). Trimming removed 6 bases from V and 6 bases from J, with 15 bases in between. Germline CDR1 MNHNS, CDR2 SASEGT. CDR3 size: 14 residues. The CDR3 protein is CASSPDQGGQPQHF. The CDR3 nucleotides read TGTGCCAGCAGCCCCGATCAGGGTGGTCAGCCCCAGCATTTT.

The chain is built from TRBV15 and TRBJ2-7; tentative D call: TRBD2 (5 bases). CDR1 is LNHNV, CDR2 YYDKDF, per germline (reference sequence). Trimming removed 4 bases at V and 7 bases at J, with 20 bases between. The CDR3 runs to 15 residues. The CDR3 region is CATSKFTSGKEEQYF. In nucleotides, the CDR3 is TGTGCCACCAGCAAGTTCACGAGCGGAAAGGAGGAGCAGTACTTC.